The T cell receptor beta chain under discussion was sequenced for a study of beta chain features in type 1 diabetes. In the study overall: Researchers looked at around 100 million sorted cells across all samples. Study-wide findings and caveats: A moderate, significant TCRB CDR3 shortening appeared in type 1 diabetes across four CD4+ subsets. Insertions were fewer and deletions more numerous at VDJ junctions in type 1 diabetes patients.

The CDR3 extends over 14 amino acids. V was shortened by 4 bases and J by 3 bases, with 7 bases between the two germline ends. Germline CDR1 is SGHTA and CDR2 is FQGNSA. Since all of the isolated RNA was reverse transcribed, expressed TCRB transcripts were what got sequenced. The data were produced by immunoSEQ multiplex PCR, yet TCRdb's version contains in-frame clones alone and is incomplete. The profile covers roughly 730,000 clones, with around an eighth appearing a single time and 0.02% to 0.025% taken by the ten largest. Note on this clone: What it recognizes is unknown.

The material sequenced was naive CD4+ T cells from blood. This TCR was sampled from a man aged 18-30 years with type 1 diabetes. V gene TRBV7-2 combines with J gene TRBJ1-6; maybe TRBD1 (6 bases). CDR3 nucleotides: TGTGCCAGCAGCTCGGACAGCTATAATTCACCCCTCCACTTT. Its translation: CASSSDSYNSPLHF.